This TCR beta chain was documented in a study of blood T cell repertoires in COVID-19. Study at large: Sites in the United States, Italy and Spain provided acute and convalescent COVID-19 samples. Sources were T cells, B-cell-depleted T cells, or PBMCs; the material itself was cDNA or gDNA.

Germline-derived CDR1 and CDR2 are KGHDR and SFDVKD. CDR3 size: 13 residues. V lost 4 bases and J lost 6; bases outside the gene matches: 2. Using immunoSEQ multiplex PCR, the repertoire was profiled, and TCRdb retains in-frame clones only, with some absent. The sample lists tens of thousands of clones; more than 70% were seen once. The TCR comes from a man between 50 and 59 years old with acute or convalescent COVID-19. This sequence joins TRBV24-1 and TRBJ2-5; TRBD1 matches 9 bases. Source material: peripheral blood. CDR3 region: CATSEGTGKTQYF. The DNA for the CDR3 is TGTGCCACCAGTGAAGGGACAGGGAAGACCCAGTACTTC.